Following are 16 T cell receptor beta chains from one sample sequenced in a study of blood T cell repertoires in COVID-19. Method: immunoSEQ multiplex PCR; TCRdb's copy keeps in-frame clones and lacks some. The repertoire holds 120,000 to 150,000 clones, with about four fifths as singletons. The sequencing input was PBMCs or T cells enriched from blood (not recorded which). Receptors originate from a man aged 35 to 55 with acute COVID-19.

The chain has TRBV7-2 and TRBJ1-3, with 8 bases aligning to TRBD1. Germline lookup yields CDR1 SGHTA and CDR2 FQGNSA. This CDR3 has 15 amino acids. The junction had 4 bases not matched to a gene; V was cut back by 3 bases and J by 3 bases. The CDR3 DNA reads TGTGCCAGCAGCTTCCTCGGGACAGGTGGAAACACCATATATTTT. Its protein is CASSFLGTGGNTIYF.

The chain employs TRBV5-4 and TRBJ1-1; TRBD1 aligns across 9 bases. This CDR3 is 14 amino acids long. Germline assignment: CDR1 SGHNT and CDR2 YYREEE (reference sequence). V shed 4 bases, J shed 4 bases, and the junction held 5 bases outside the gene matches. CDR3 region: CASSVGQGSTEAFF. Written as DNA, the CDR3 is TGTGCCAGCAGCGTCGGACAGGGGAGCACTGAAGCTTTCTTT.

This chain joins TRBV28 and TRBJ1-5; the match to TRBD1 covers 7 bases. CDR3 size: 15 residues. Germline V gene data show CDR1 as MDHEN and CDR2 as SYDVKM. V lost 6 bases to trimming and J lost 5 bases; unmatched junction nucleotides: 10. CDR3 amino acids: CASRPGGTDYQPQHF. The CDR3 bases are TGTGCCAGCAGACCGGGCGGGACAGACTATCAGCCCCAGCATTTT.

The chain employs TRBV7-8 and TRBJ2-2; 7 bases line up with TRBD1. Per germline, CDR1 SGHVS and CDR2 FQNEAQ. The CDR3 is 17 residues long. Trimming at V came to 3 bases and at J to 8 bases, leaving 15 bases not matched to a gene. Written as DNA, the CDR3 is TGTGCCAGCAGCTTTTTAGCTCGGGACAGCGGAGGTGGGGAGCTGTTTTTT. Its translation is CASSFLARDSGGGELFF.

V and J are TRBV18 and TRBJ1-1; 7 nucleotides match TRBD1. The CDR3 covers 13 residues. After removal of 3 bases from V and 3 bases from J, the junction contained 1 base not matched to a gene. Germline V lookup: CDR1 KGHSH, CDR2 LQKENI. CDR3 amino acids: CASSPQGDTEAFF. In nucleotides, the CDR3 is TGTGCCAGCTCACCGCAGGGGGACACTGAAGCTTTCTTT. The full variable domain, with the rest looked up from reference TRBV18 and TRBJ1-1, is NAGVMQNPRHLVRRRGQEARLRCSPMKGHSHVYWYRQLPEEGLKFMVYLQKENIIDESGMPKERFSAEFPKEGPSILRIQQVVRGDSAAYFCASSPQGDTEAFFGQGTRLTVV.

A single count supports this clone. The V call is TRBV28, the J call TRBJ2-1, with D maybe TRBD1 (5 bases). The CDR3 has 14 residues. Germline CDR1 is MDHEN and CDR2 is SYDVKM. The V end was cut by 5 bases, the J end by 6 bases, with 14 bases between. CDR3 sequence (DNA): TGTGCCAGCAGTCTCTCCCCCGACAGCAATGAGCAGTTCTTC. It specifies CASSLSPDSNEQFF.

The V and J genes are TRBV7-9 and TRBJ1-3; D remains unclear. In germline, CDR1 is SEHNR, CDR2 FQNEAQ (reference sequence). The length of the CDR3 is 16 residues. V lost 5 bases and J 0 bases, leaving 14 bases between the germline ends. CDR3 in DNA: TGTGCCAGCAGCGCCGGAACAGAGAGCTCTGGAAACACCATATATTTT. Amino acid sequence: CASSAGTESSGNTIYF.

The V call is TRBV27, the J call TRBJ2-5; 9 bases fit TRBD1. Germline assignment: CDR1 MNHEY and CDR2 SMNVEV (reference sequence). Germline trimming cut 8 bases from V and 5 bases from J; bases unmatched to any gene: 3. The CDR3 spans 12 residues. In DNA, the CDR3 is TGTGCCAGCCGACAGGGGGAGGAGACCCAGTACTTC. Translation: CASRQGEETQYF.

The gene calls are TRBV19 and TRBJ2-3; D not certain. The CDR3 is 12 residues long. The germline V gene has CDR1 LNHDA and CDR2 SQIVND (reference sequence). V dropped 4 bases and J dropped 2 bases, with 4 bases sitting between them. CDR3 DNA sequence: TGTGCCAGTAGTACCTCCACAGATACGCAGTATTTT. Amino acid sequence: CASSTSTDTQYF.

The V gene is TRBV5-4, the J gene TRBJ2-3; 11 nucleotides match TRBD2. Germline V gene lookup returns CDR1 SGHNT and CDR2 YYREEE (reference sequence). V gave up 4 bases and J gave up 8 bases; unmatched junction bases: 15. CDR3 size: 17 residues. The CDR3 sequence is CASSVLSSGGAARTQYF. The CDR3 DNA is TGTGCCAGCAGCGTACTAAGTAGCGGGGGGGCCGCGCGTACGCAGTATTTT.

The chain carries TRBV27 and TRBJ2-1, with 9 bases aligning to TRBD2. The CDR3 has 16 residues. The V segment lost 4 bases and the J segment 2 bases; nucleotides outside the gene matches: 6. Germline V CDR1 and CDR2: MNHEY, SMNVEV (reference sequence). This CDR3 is CASSSFGTSPYNEQFF. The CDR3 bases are TGTGCCAGCAGTTCTTTCGGGACTAGCCCCTACAATGAGCAGTTCTTC.

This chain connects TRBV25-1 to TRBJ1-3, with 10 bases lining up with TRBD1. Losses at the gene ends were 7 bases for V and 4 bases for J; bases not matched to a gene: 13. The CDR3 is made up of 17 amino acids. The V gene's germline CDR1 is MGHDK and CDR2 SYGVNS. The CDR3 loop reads CASTGTGELYPGNTIYF. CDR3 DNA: TGTGCCAGCACCGGGACAGGGGAACTTTACCCAGGAAACACCATATATTTT.

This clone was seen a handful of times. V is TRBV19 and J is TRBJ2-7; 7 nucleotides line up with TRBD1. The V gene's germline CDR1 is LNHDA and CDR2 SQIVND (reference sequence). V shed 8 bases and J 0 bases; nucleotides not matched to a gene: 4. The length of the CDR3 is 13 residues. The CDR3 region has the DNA TGTGCCAGTCGGGACAGTGACTCCTACGAGCAGTACTTC. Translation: CASRDSDSYEQYF.

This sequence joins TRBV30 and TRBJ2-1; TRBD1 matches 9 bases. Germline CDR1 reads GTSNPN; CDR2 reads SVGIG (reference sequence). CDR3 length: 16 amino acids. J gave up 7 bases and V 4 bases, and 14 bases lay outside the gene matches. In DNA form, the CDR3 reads TGTGCCTGGATGGTGGGACAGGGAATTGTTTTGAATGAGCAGTTCTTC. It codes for CAWMVGQGIVLNEQFF.

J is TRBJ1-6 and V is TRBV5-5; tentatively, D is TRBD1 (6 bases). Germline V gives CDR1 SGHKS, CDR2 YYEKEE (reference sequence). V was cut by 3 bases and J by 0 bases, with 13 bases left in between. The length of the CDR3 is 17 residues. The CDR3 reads CASSSWGRLSYNSPLHF. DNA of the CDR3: TGTGCCAGCAGCTCGTGGGGGCGCCTCTCCTATAATTCACCCCTCCACTTT.

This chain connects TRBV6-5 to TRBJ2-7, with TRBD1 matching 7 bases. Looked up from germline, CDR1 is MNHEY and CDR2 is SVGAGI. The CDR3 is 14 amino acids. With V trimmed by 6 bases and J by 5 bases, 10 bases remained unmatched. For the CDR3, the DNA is TGTGCCAGCAGCCGTCGGACAGGCTCGGACGAGCAGTACTTC. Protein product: CASSRRTGSDEQYF.